The source of this TCR beta chain is a study of shared clonotypes between healthy human individuals (dated by TCRdb to 2018 to 2021). Some background on the complete study: The cohort comprised a couple of women and a few men aged 18 to 49 years. The study deeply sequenced blood TCR repertoires of about five healthy adults to estimate repertoire size and the extent of clonotype sharing between individuals. For each donor, CD4 naive and CD4 memory were each run on three plates, CD8 naive on two plates, and CD8 memory on one plate. Each donor's leukapheresis produced roughly between roughly 0.85 and 10 billion PBMCs. To increase sequencing depth and limit assay-specific biases, TCR repertoire library preparation and sequencing were carried out by different laboratories using diverse techniques.

The germline V gene sets CDR1 to SQVTM and CDR2 to ANQGSEA. The CDR3 sequence holds 17 residues, the cysteine and phenylalanine included. The DNA shown is the 51-base CDR3, in frame from base 1. Healthy HIV-negative adults with no recently reported acute infections or vaccinations were included as donors. All donors were Caucasian adults living in Nashville, Tennessee, USA. CD8 memory samples combined magnetically selected CD45RO+ cells with CCR7-negative CD45RA+ effector memory (TemRA) cells. After blood collection by leukapheresis, PBMCs were isolated using Ficoll-Histopaque density gradient centrifugation and then cryopreserved in the vapor phase of liquid nitrogen. Analytical flow cytometry was used to check the purity and quantity of each magnetically sorted T cell population. From each sorted fraction, genomic DNA was isolated and quantified by UV absorbance on a Nanodrop 2000c. A note on this clone: Its target antigen remains unknown. At one end the junction does not follow the germline gene, possibly because of a read error.

TCR CDR3 regions were amplified from genomic DNA by multiplex PCR using the deep immunoSEQ assay. Extracted genomic DNA from each cell subset was spread evenly across all wells of several immunoSEQ 96-well plates, with each plate serving as a replicate. For sorted subsets, roughly 190 ng of genomic DNA, equivalent to 30,000 or so T cell genomes, went into each replicate PCR. Purified libraries were quantified with a Qubit 3.0 fluorometer, sized on a Bioanalyzer 2100, and re-quantified with the KAPA Library Quantification kit. Every immunoSEQ 96-well plate was sequenced on a dedicated single-read 150-cycle Illumina NextSeq 550 flow cell. In the authors' own workflow: Because only junctional sequences without quality scores were contained in the immunoSEQ output, filtering matching that applied to full-length reads could not be performed. To assign V/J genes and CDR3, sequences were annotated against IMGT germline references using PyIR, a Python wrapper for IgBLAST v1.9. Reads were filtered out if the reads had weak V/J assignments (E-value above 1e-6), no CDR3, stop codons, out-of-frame junctions, or ambiguous translated residues. V3J clonotypes were defined as sequences sharing the same inferred V gene, J gene, and CDR3 amino acid sequence. The percentage overlap between two repertoires was calculated by dividing the number of shared unique clonotypes by the size of the smaller repertoire. Repertoire richness was assessed with RTK rarefaction, the Chao1 estimator, and Recon v2.1 estimates of unobserved clonotypes. Generation probabilities were computed with OLGA for all TCRbeta clonotypes obtained by the gDNA method from a few donors. Held by TCRdb, this immuneACCESS table contains in-frame sequences only and omits some clones. Under half of the omission traces to an unresolved V gene where checked; the cause of the rest is unknown. From that table come the V and J calls and clone size; the DNA was used to work out D and trimming. In all, the sample holds about 320,000 clones, and roughly 84% of those were seen once. About 16% of the sample is taken by the ten largest.

Study-wide findings and limitations: Pairwise subsampling indicated that sequencing depth was expected to affect the degree of clonotype sharing among donors. Estimated clonotype richness was generally larger for naive than for memory subsets. The small number of donors limited the genetic and exposure-history diversity represented. Higher generation probabilities were observed for clonotypes shared by all four sorted-subset donors than for non-shared clonotypes. When a handful of donors were compared, the shared fraction of clonotypes was about 5% for naive CD4, roughly 3.3% for naive CD8, 2.3% for memory CD4, and 0.4% for memory CD8. Only blood was sampled, and tissue TCR repertoires likely differ from those in blood. Incomplete sequencing was indicated by rarefaction of sorted-subset datasets, despite the large sequencing depth.

This receptor was identified in a man younger than 35 in good health. Recombination linked TRBV29-1 to TRBJ2-1, with TRBD1 matching 7 junction bases. Specimen: memory CD8+ T cells sorted from blood. Sample cell subset or site, as interpreted from the label and publication: CD45RO+ cells pooled with CCR7-negative TemRA cells. CDR3 sequence: CSVEGVQGPSSYNEQFF. The DNA sequence is as follows: TGCAGCGTGGAAGGGGTACAGGGGCCGAGCTCCTACAATGAGCAGTTCTTC.